The rows below give T cell receptor beta chains drawn from one sample of a study of vaccination and CD4 T cells after COVID-19. TCRdb reprocessed the PCR reads via MiXCR and lists one record per CDR3 protein. The table includes about 20,000 distinct CDR3 sequences, 45% to 70% detected once. Their specific antigens are unknown. Sequencing input: CD4+ T cells from blood, cultured in vitro. These receptors were taken from a human donor who had recovered from COVID-19. Both conserved end residues are part of each CDR3. D genes are given only for firm matches. Clone size is given for some rows only: seen once, a few or many times, or a class if the clone is expanded.

>.|TRBV11-3|TRBD1|TRBJ1-2
TGTGCCAGCAACCCCCCCCCGGACAGGGTGGAGAATGGCTACACCTTC
CASNPPPDRVENGYTF
>.|TRBV20-1|TRBD2|TRBJ2-7
TGCAGTGCCCTCTTCCAAGCGGGAGTAGAAGAGCAGTACTTC
CSALFQAGVEEQYF
>.|TRBV30|.|TRBJ1-1
TGTGCCTGGAGTGTTTTGCTGAACACTGAAGCTTTCTTT
CAWSVLLNTEAFF
>.|TRBV10-3|.|TRBJ1-5
TGTGCCATCAGTGAGGGGAGCAATCAGCCCCAGCATTTT
CAISEGSNQPQHF
>.|TRBV29-1|TRBD1|TRBJ1-1
TGCAGCGTTGACGGGACAGAACAAAATGAAGCTTTCTTT
CSVDGTEQNEAFF
>.|TRBV11-2|.|TRBJ2-7
TGTGCCAGCAGGGACACCTACGAGCAGTACTTC
CASRDTYEQYF
>few|TRBV6-2/TRBV6-3|.|TRBJ1-2
TGTGCCACAGCCGGACAGCTTCTTTATGGCTACACCTTC
CATAGQLLYGYTF
>few|TRBV20-1|TRBD2|TRBJ2-3
TGCAGTGCTAGAGATGGGGGACTAGTCACAGATACGCAGTATTTT
CSARDGGLVTDTQYF
>.|TRBV20-1|.|TRBJ1-1
TGCAGTGCTAGTTACGAGGGTGGAACTGAAGCTTTCTTT
CSASYEGGTEAFF
>.|TRBV4-1|.|TRBJ1-1
TGCGCCAGCAGCTACAGGGAAAACACTGAAGCTTTCTTT
CASSYRENTEAFF